This T cell receptor beta chain is from a study of control samples from healthy donors and cancer patients. The table came from immunoSEQ multiplex PCR; TCRdb's copy has only in-frame clones and leaves some out. The table lists about 160,000 clones, around 96% of them singletons. CDR3 size: 14 residues. Trimming removed 4 bases at V and 0 bases at J, with 8 bases between. Germline V gene sequence: CDR1 SGHRS, CDR2 YFSETQ. J is TRBJ1-5 and V is TRBV5-1; maybe TRBD1 (6 bases). Sequenced sample: blood. The source of this sequence is a woman aged 25-40 years in good health. For the CDR3, the DNA is TGCGCCAGCAGCGCAGGGGATAGCAATCAGCCCCAGCATTTT. It yields the protein CASSAGDSNQPQHF.